This T cell receptor (beta chain) originates from a study of shared clonotypes between healthy human individuals. Study overall: CD4 naive and CD4 memory each took three plates per donor, while CD8 naive took two and CD8 memory one.

Germline V gene sequence: CDR1 SGDLS, CDR2 YYNGEE. The CDR3 consists of 14 residues. V was trimmed by 0 bases and J by 0 bases, leaving 6 bases between them. Here immunoSEQ multiplex PCR was the method, and the copy in TCRdb shows in-frame clones only, minus some. The data show 2 million to 3 million clones, under 95% seen once. On this clone itself: This specimen includes other DNA sequences encoding the same CDR3.

This TCR was sampled from a man between 18 and 35 years old in good health. Some clones in this sample may be carry-over from other donors' samples. The sequenced sample consisted of naive CD4+ T cells from PBMCs. The subset was: CD45RA+ positively selected. This chain links TRBV9 with TRBJ2-5; D remains unclear. The CDR3 reads CASSVVGNQETQYF. The CDR3 nucleotides are TGTGCCAGCAGCGTAGTAGGCAACCAAGAGACCCAGTACTTC. The full variable domain, completed using reference TRBV9 and TRBJ2-5, is DSGVTQTPKHLITATGQRVTLRCSPRSGDLSVYWYQQSLDQGLQFLIQYYNGEERAKGNILERFSAQQFPDLHSELNLSSLELGDSALYFCASSVVGNQETQYFGPGTRLLVL.